This is a list of T cell receptor beta chains from one sample in a study of blood T cell repertoires in COVID-19. Data came from immunoSEQ multiplex PCR; TCRdb stores just in-frame clones and leaves some out. Found here are approximately 100,000 clones, about 88% of them singletons; the top ten hold roughly 5.3%. Sequences were obtained from peripheral blood. The receptors here all came from a human donor in a cohort sampled during active COVID-19. Each CDR3 is given with its conserved first and last residue. A D gene is named only where the DNA matches it firmly. A clone size is listed for some rows: how often the clone was seen (once, few, many), or a class if it is expanded.

TRBJ2-5 TRBV29-1 TRBD1 14 NA TGCAGCGTCCGACAGGGGGGAAGCAAAGAGACCCAGTACTTC CSVRQGGSKETQYF
TRBJ2-3 TRBV19 TRBD2 15 NA TGTGCCAGTAGTATAGGACTAGCGGGGGTGGATACGCAGTATTTT CASSIGLAGVDTQYF
TRBJ2-7 TRBV19 TRBD2 15 NA TGTGCCAGTAGCCGACCGGGTTTAGCGGGAGCCGAGCAGTACTTC CASSRPGLAGAEQYF
TRBJ2-5 TRBV10-3 TRBD1 14 NA TGTGCCACGGGGACAGGGGGCTTCGAGGAGACCCAGTACTTC CATGTGGFEETQYF
TRBJ2-1 TRBV7-8 TRBD2 15 NA TGTGCCAGCAGCCCAACACAGCGGGAGGCAAATGAGCAGTTCTTC CASSPTQREANEQFF
TRBJ2-3 TRBV18 NA 11 NA TGTGCCAGCTCACCCCAAGATACGCAGTATTTT CASSPQDTQYF
TRBJ2-7 TRBV3-1/TRBV3-2 NA 13 NA TGTGCCAGCAGCCAGACTAGGTTCCTCGAGCAGTACTTC CASSQTRFLEQYF
TRBJ2-7 TRBV6-5 TRBD1 14 NA TGTGCCAGCAGCTGGACAGGGGGCATCTACGAGCAGTACTTC CASSWTGGIYEQYF
TRBJ2-3 TRBV28 NA 15 NA TGTGCCAGCAGTTCCGGCGGGGTCAGCACAGATACGCAGTATTTT CASSSGGVSTDTQYF
TRBJ1-1 TRBV20-1 TRBD1 16 once TGCAGTGCTAGTATACCCGGGACAGTGGGAGGTACTGAAGCTTTCTTT CSASIPGTVGGTEAFF
TRBJ1-2 TRBV4-1 NA 19 NA TGCGCCAGCAGCCAAGACGGACAGTTCCTGATCGGGGCTAACTATGGCTACACCTTC CASSQDGQFLIGANYGYTF
TRBJ2-7 TRBV19 TRBD2 13 many TGTGCCAGTAGTATCAAGCGGGGCCTCGAGCAGTACTTC CASSIKRGLEQYF
TRBJ2-3 TRBV24-1 NA 16 NA TGTGCCACCAGTGATCGCTTCCCAGGTTCGACAGATACGCAGTATTTT CATSDRFPGSTDTQYF
TRBJ1-2 TRBV7-8 TRBD1 15 NA TGTGCCAGCAGAGTCAGCGGGACAGGGTTTCGGGGCTACACCTTC CASRVSGTGFRGYTF
TRBJ2-2 TRBV5-8 TRBD2 15 NA TGTGCCAGCAGCTTGGCCGGGCTAGCGGTCGGGGAGCTGTTTTTT CASSLAGLAVGELFF
TRBJ1-5 TRBV7-9 NA 14 NA TGTGCCAGCAGCCCCCCGGGACTGAAACAGCCCCAGCATTTT CASSPPGLKQPQHF
TRBJ1-5 TRBV6-2/TRBV6-3 NA 13 NA TGTGCCAGCAGTCTAATCCGCAATCAGCCCCAGCATTTT CASSLIRNQPQHF
TRBJ2-7 TRBV28 TRBD2 13 NA TGTGCAGCGACCGGGCTAGCGGGCTCCGAGCAGTACTTC CAATGLAGSEQYF
TRBJ2-5 TRBV4-2 NA 17 NA TGTGCCAGCAGCCAAGATCGGATTATGCGGGAATGGGAGACCCAGTACTTC CASSQDRIMREWETQYF
TRBJ2-1 TRBV5-1 TRBD2 16 NA TGCGCCAGCAGCTTGGGGGGACTAGTAAACTACAATGAGCAGTTCTTC CASSLGGLVNYNEQFF
TRBJ2-1 TRBV14 NA 14 NA TGTGCCAGCAGCCAAGATTGGCGGGACAATGAGCAGTTCTTC CASSQDWRDNEQFF
TRBJ2-5 TRBV20-1 NA 13 NA TGCAGTGCTAGTGGGGGACTGGAAGAGACCCAGTACTTC CSASGGLEETQYF
TRBJ2-7 TRBV7-2 TRBD1 14 once TGTGCCAGCAGCCCGGGACAGGGTCCCTACGAGCAGTACTTC CASSPGQGPYEQYF
TRBJ2-1 TRBV7-9 TRBD1 14 NA TGTGCCAGCAGTTCGAGGACAGGGGACAATGAGCAGTTCTTC CASSSRTGDNEQFF
TRBJ1-2 TRBV13 TRBD1 13 NA TGTGCCAGCAGCTTAGGACAGGGGGATGGCTACACCTTC CASSLGQGDGYTF
TRBJ2-3 TRBV6-6 NA 13 NA TGTGCCAGCGGAGGGGAAATCAAGGATACGCAGTATTTT CASGGEIKDTQYF
TRBJ1-1 TRBV30 NA 13 NA TGTGCCTGGAGCCTCAGGGTTCGGACTGAAGCTTTCTTT CAWSLRVRTEAFF
TRBJ2-5 TRBV5-1 NA 13 NA TGCGCCAGCAGCTCCTCTAAAACAGAGACCCAGTACTTC CASSSSKTETQYF
TRBJ2-5 TRBV5-4 TRBD2 15 NA TGTGCCAGCAGCTTGATTGGACTAGCGCAAGAGACCCAGTACTTC CASSLIGLAQETQYF
TRBJ1-5 TRBV28 NA 16 NA TGTGCCAGCAGTCCAGGGGACATGATTAGCAATCAGCCCCAGCATTTT CASSPGDMISNQPQHF
TRBJ1-6 TRBV9 TRBD1 16 NA TGTGCCAGCAGCGTAGCGGTAGGGGGCGGGAATTCACCCCTCCACTTT CASSVAVGGGNSPLHF
TRBJ2-2 TRBV2 TRBD2 14 NA TGTGCCAGCAGTAGCGGGGCTAACACCGGGGAGCTGTTTTTT CASSSGANTGELFF
TRBJ2-3 TRBV19 TRBD2 15 NA TGTGCCAGTAGTATAGCAGAGCGGGGGGGACATACGCAGTATTTT CASSIAERGGHTQYF
TRBJ2-3 TRBV4-2 TRBD2 14 once TGTGCCAGCAGCCCTAGCGGGGGTGCTGATACGCAGTATTTT CASSPSGGADTQYF
TRBJ2-2 TRBV7-2 NA 15 NA TGTGCCAGCGCTACTATGAGTGGTCACACCGGGGAGCTGTTTTTT CASATMSGHTGELFF
TRBJ2-5 TRBV5-4 NA 13 NA TGTGCCAGCAGCCTCGTAGACCAAGAGACCCAGTACTTC CASSLVDQETQYF
TRBJ2-3 TRBV2 TRBD2 13 NA TGTGCCAACCCCCGGGACTACACAGATACGCAGTATTTT CANPRDYTDTQYF
TRBJ1-6 TRBV9 TRBD1 17 NA TGTGCCAGCAGCGAAAGTACCGGGACAGGGGATTATTCACCCCTCCACTTT CASSESTGTGDYSPLHF
TRBJ1-4 TRBV28 TRBD1 12 NA TGTGCCAGCGGACAGGGGGTTGAAAAACTGTTTTTT CASGQGVEKLFF
TRBJ1-1 TRBV28 TRBD1 13 NA TGTGCCAGCACTAGACAGGGGGCAGGTGAAGCTTTCTTT CASTRQGAGEAFF
TRBJ1-1 TRBV19 TRBD1 15 NA TGTGCCAGTATCGACTCGGGACAGCTGGGGACTGAAGCTTTCTTT CASIDSGQLGTEAFF